The sequence of this T cell receptor beta chain was determined in a study of T-cell memory formation after mild COVID-19. In this sample, this clonotype turned up many times. CDR1 SNHLY and CDR2 FYNNEI come from the germline V gene. This CDR3 comprises 17 residues. Trimming left V 6 bases short and J 8 bases short, with 28 bases between. TCR alpha and TCR beta cDNA libraries with sample barcodes and UMIs came from 5'RACE using constant-segment primers. A single record per CDR3 protein comes from TCRdb applying MiXCR to the 5' RACE reads. Found here are a few hundred thousand distinct CDR3 sequences, around a fifth of them singletons; the top ten hold around 20%.

Material for sequencing was PBMCs or a T cell subset sorted from them (not recorded which). The gene calls are TRBV2 and TRBJ1-2; no clear D. This sequence was found in a man in his late teens or twenties who had mild COVID-19 (a few samples of this study predate the infection). Cell type and time point are not known. CDR3 coding DNA: TGTGCCAGCAGCCTGACACGAATCACCTCGCACCCTTGGGGCTACACCTTC. It yields the protein CASSLTRITSHPWGYTF.